The 18 T cell receptor beta chains below come from one sample, sequenced in a study of graft-versus-host responses after intestinal transplantation (dated by TCRdb to 2020 to 2022). The library was prepared using the immunoSEQ multiplex PCR assay. Imported from immuneACCESS, the table was reduced by TCRdb to in-frame sequences with V and J called. These copies leave out some clones; in studies compared against another copy, an unresolved V gene accounts for under half, and the cause of the remainder is not known. This sample comprises about 45,000 clones, roughly nine tenths of them detected only once. The ten largest clones take up around 4.8% of the sample. Sequenced material: PBMCs, taken 524 days after transplant. These receptors originate from a human patient who received an intestinal transplant, so some T cells may come from the graft donor.

The DNA for the CDR3 is TGCGCCAGCAGCCAGGAGGCTTCGGGTGCCAACACCGGGGAGCTGTTTTTT. Translating it yields CASSQEASGANTGELFF. The chain employs TRBV4-1 and TRBJ2-2; D is perhaps TRBD2 (5 bases). Germline V gene lookup returns CDR1 MGHRA and CDR2 YSYEKL. The CDR3 totals 17 residues. Trimming left V 3 bases short and J 2 bases short, with 16 bases between.

This clone was counted between two and nine times. This chain uses TRBV5-1 with TRBJ2-7; 9 bases match TRBD1. CDR3 length: 15 residues. Germline CDR1 and CDR2: SGHRS and YFSETQ. V shed 2 bases, J shed 6 bases, and the junction held 9 bases outside the gene matches. CDR3 sequence reads: CASSFSPGQGPEQYF. The CDR3 nucleotides are TGCGCCAGCAGCTTTTCACCGGGACAGGGTCCCGAGCAGTACTTC.

In its sample, this clone was seen a few times. The chain couples TRBV5-1 to TRBJ1-4; D is uncertain. V was pared by 4 bases and J by 5 bases, with 15 bases between. This CDR3 spans 15 amino acids. CDR1 and CDR2 from the germline V gene are SGHRS and YFSETQ. The CDR3 nucleotides are TGCGCCAGCAGCGATGGTTCCCGTATAAATGAAAAACTGTTTTTT. Its protein is CASSDGSRINEKLFF.

The rearrangement uses TRBV5-5 and TRBJ1-1; possibly TRBD1 for D (5 bases). V was pared by 5 bases and J by 1 base, with 9 bases between. Germline V gene lookup returns CDR1 SGHKS and CDR2 YYEKEE (reference sequence). CDR3 size: 13 residues. The CDR3 DNA reads as TGTGCCAGCAGAGGAACAGGGAACACTGAAGCTTTCTTT. It is translated as CASRGTGNTEAFF.

This clone has just one count. The chain employs TRBV14 and TRBJ2-2; either TRBD1 or TRBD2 may supply D (5 bases each). This CDR3 has 13 residues. V was pared by 4 bases and J by 8 bases, with 11 bases between. The germline CDR1 and CDR2 sequences are SGHDN and FVKESK. CDR3 sequence reads: CASSRDHLGELFF. CDR3 DNA: TGTGCCAGCAGCCGGGACCACCTGGGGGAGCTGTTTTTT.

The gene calls are TRBV19 and TRBJ1-2, with no clear D. The CDR3 is made up of 14 amino acids. From germline, CDR1 is LNHDA and CDR2 SQIVND (reference sequence). The germline V and J ends were trimmed by 3 bases and 4 bases, with 12 bases remaining between them. DNA for the CDR3: TGTGCCAGTAGTATCCTTGACTTTACCTATGGCTACACCTTC. It specifies CASSILDFTYGYTF.

This chain links TRBV6-5 with TRBJ2-5, with TRBD2 identical over 9 bases. The CDR3 spans 16 residues. V was pared by 0 bases and J by 4 bases, with 6 bases of the junction left unmatched. The germline CDR1 and CDR2 sequences are MNHEY and SVGAGI. CDR3 in DNA: TGTGCCAGCAGTTACTCGGAGCTAGCGGGAATAGAGACCCAGTACTTC. This encodes CASSYSELAGIETQYF.

The V gene is TRBV28, the J gene TRBJ1-4; a possible D gene is TRBD1 (5 bases). Germline CDR1 reads MDHEN; CDR2 reads SYDVKM. Deletions cut 3 bases from V and 4 bases from J, with 18 bases between. CDR3 length: 17 amino acids. CDR3 coding DNA: TGTGCCAGCAGTTTGGGGCTTTCCCGGGCCTTTAATGAAAAACTGTTTTTT. It yields the protein CASSLGLSRAFNEKLFF.

This clone has only a few counts. The rearrangement joins TRBV5-1 to TRBJ2-7; D possibly corresponds to TRBD1 (5 bases). Germline lookup yields CDR1 SGHRS and CDR2 YFSETQ. The CDR3 has 12 amino acids. Trimming pared 0 bases from V and 4 bases from J, leaving 5 bases between. The CDR3 here is CASSLEGYEQYF. CDR3 in DNA: TGCGCCAGCAGCTTGGAGGGGTACGAGCAGTACTTC.

V gene TRBV28 combines with J gene TRBJ2-7, with D perhaps given as TRBD1 or TRBD2 (6 bases each). V was shortened by 6 bases and J by 7 bases, with 16 bases between the two germline ends. Germline V gene data show CDR1 as MDHEN and CDR2 as SYDVKM. CDR3 length equals 13 residues. The CDR3 loop is CASRMGGPGEQYF. In nucleotides, the CDR3 is TGTGCCAGCAGGATGGGGGGCCCGGGGGAGCAGTACTTC.

This clone was recorded once. J is TRBJ2-2 and V is TRBV5-1; D gene ambiguous. V was trimmed by 4 bases and J by 2 bases, leaving 12 bases between them. Germline V gene lookup returns CDR1 SGHRS and CDR2 YFSETQ. CDR3 length: 15 residues. In DNA, the CDR3 is TGCGCCAGCAGCCCGGATACCTTCAACACCGGGGAGCTGTTTTTT. It specifies CASSPDTFNTGELFF.

The sample holds one count of this clone. V and J are TRBV29-1 and TRBJ2-7, with 11 nucleotides matching TRBD2. The ends lost 3 bases at V and 5 bases at J; junction bases unmatched: 3. This CDR3 comprises 13 residues. Germline CDR1 reads SQVTM; CDR2 reads ANQGSEA. CDR3 DNA sequence: TGCAGCGTTGAGTCACTAGCGGGAGACGAGCAGTACTTC. Protein sequence: CSVESLAGDEQYF.

Written as DNA, the CDR3 is TGTGCCAGCAGTCGCGACACCCCGATGAACACTGAAGCTTTCTTT. Its protein is CASSRDTPMNTEAFF. The chain is built from TRBV25-1 and TRBJ1-1; D remains ambiguous. Germline values: CDR1 MGHDK, CDR2 SYGVNS. Trimming stripped 5 bases from V and 0 bases from J, with 13 bases between. The CDR3 sequence is 15 residues long.

The CDR3 spells CASSPEASQPQHF. For the CDR3, the DNA is TGTGCCAGCAGCCCCGAGGCCAGTCAGCCCCAGCATTTT. The chain is built from TRBV27 and TRBJ1-5; no reliable D call. The CDR3 spans 13 residues. V lost 6 bases to trimming and J lost 6 bases, with 12 bases between them. CDR1 is MNHEY, CDR2 SMNVEV, per germline (reference sequence).

The rearrangement uses TRBV7-8 and TRBJ1-5, with no clear D. From germline, CDR1 is SGHVS and CDR2 FQNEAQ. The CDR3 is 13 amino acids. Between the trimmed V and J ends, which lost 5 bases and 6 bases, there was a span of 11 bases. The CDR3 spells CASSPGGSQPQHF. CDR3 bases: TGTGCCAGCAGCCCCGGCGGGAGTCAGCCCCAGCATTTT.

V is TRBV25-1 and J is TRBJ1-4; D remains unclear. The CDR3 has 11 residues. V was pared by 5 bases and J by 6 bases, with 4 bases between. Germline loops: CDR1 MGHDK, CDR2 SYGVNS. The CDR3 region is CASSWDEKLFF. The CDR3 region has the DNA TGTGCCAGCAGTTGGGATGAAAAACTGTTTTTT.

In nucleotides, the CDR3 is TGTGCCAGCAGCGTAGGACGGGTGTGGGGGGCCAACGTCCTGACTTTC. Translated: CASSVGRVWGANVLTF. The J gene is TRBJ2-6, the V gene TRBV9; D remains unclear. V lost 0 bases, J lost 4 bases, and 11 bases lay in between. This CDR3 region has 16 residues. CDR1 and CDR2 from the germline V gene are SGDLS and YYNGEE. The entire variable domain, with the rest obtained from reference TRBV9 and TRBJ2-6, is as follows: DSGVTQTPKHLITATGQRVTLRCSPRSGDLSVYWYQQSLDQGLQFLIQYYNGEERAKGNILERFSAQQFPDLHSELNLSSLELGDSALYFCASSVGRVWGANVLTFGAGSRLTVL.

The V and J genes are TRBV28 and TRBJ2-2, with 10 bases that match TRBD2. V shed 3 bases and J 6 bases; nucleotides not matched to a gene: 7. The CDR3 spans 16 residues. Germline V gene sequence: CDR1 MDHEN, CDR2 SYDVKM. In DNA form, the CDR3 reads TGTGCCAGCAGTTTTTCTAGCGGGAGATTCTCCGGGGAGCTGTTTTTT. Amino acid sequence: CASSFSSGRFSGELFF.